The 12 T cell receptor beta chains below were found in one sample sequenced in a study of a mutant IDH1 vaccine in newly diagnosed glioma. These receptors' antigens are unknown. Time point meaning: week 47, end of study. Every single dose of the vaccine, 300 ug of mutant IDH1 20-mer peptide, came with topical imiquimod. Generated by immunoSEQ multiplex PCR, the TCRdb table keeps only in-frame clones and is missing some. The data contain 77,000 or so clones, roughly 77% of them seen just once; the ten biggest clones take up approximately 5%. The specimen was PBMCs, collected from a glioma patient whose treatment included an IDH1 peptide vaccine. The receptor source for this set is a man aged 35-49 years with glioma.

The CDR3 loop is CASSEYKLGNYGYTF. The CDR3 DNA follows: TGTGCCAGCAGTGAATATAAGTTAGGAAACTATGGCTACACCTTC. V and J are TRBV6-1 and TRBJ1-2; unclear D gene. V was shortened by 2 bases and J by 2 bases, with 12 bases between the two germline ends. From germline, CDR1 is MNHNS and CDR2 SASEGT. CDR3 length equals 15 residues.

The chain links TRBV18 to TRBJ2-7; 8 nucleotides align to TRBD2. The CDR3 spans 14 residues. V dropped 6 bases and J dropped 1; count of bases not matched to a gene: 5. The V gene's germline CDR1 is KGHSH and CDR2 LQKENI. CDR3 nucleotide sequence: TGTGCCAGCTCTCCCGGCGGGGGGTCCTACGAGCAGTACTTC. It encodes CASSPGGGSYEQYF.

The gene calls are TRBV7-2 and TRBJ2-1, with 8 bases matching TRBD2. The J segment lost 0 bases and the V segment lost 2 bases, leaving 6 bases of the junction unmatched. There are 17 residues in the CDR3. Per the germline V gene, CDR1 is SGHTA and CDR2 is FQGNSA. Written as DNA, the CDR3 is TGTGCCAGCAGCTTATTTCTCGCGGGGGGCTCCTACAATGAGCAGTTCTTC. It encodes CASSLFLAGGSYNEQFF.

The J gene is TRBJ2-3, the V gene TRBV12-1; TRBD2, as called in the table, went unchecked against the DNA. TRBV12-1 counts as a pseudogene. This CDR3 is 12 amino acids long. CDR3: CASSSSGDTQYF. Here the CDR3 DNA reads TGTGCCAGCAGCTCGAGCGGGGATACGCAGTATTTT.

This chain's CDR3 is CASSYSRTTDTQYF. The CDR3 DNA sequence: TGTGCCAGCAGTTACTCACGCACCACAGATACGCAGTATTTT. The chain employs TRBV6-5 and TRBJ2-3; D not resolved. Trimming pared 0 bases from V and 2 bases from J, leaving 6 bases between. CDR1 and CDR2 from the germline V gene are MNHEY and SVGAGI. The CDR3 contains 14 residues.

The CDR3 region is CASSEVDGGANEQFF. The CDR3 region has the DNA TGTGCCAGCAGTGAAGTCGACGGGGGGGCTAATGAGCAGTTCTTC. This chain uses TRBV6-1 with TRBJ2-1, with 8 nucleotides matching TRBD2. Germline loops: CDR1 MNHNS, CDR2 SASEGT. The CDR3 has 15 amino acids. Trimming removed 1 base from V and 7 bases from J; junction bases left unmatched: 6.

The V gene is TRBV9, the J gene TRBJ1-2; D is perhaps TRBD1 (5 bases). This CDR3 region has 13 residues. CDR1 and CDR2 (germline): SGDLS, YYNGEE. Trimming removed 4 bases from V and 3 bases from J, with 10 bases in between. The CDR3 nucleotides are TGTGCCAGCAGCACGGACACCGACTATGGCTACACCTTC. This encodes CASSTDTDYGYTF.

CDR3 nucleotides: TGTGCCAGCAGCTTAGCTAGTGGACCGAGCTACGAGCAGTACTTC. Translating it yields CASSLASGPSYEQYF. The rearrangement uses TRBV11-2 and TRBJ2-7; D gene uncertain. Trimming left V 1 base short and J 3 bases short, with 13 bases between. The CDR3 has 15 amino acids. Per the germline V gene, CDR1 is SGHAT and CDR2 is FQNNGV. Full variable domain (remainder filled in from reference TRBV11-2 and TRBJ2-7): EAGVAQSPRYKIIEKRQSVAFWCNPISGHATLYWYQQILGQGPKLLIQFQNNGVVDDSQLPKDRFSAERLKGVDSTLKIQPAKLEDSAVYLCASSLASGPSYEQYFGPGTRLTVT.

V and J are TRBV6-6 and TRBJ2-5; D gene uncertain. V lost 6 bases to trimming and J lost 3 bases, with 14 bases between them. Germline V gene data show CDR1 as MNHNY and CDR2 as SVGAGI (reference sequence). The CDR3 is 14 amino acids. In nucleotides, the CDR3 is TGTGCCAGCAGCCCTATCAGGTCAAAAGAGACCCAGTACTTC. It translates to CASSPIRSKETQYF.

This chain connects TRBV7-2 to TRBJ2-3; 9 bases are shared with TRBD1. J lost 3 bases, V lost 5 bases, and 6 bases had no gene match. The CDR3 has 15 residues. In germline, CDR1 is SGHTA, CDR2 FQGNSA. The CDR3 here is CASSRTGGWTDTQYF. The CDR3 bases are TGTGCCAGCAGCCGAACAGGGGGCTGGACAGATACGCAGTATTTT.

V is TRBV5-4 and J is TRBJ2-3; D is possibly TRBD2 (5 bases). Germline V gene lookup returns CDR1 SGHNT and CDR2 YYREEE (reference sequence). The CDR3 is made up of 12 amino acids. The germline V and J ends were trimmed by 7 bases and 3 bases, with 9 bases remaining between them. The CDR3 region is CASGGLTDTQYF. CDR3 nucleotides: TGTGCCAGCGGAGGCTTGACAGATACGCAGTATTTT.

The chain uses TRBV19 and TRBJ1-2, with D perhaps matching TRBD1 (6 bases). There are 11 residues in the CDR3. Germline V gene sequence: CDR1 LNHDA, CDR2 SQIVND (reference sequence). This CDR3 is CVKSQGQGYTF. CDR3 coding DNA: TGTGTTAAGTCCCAGGGGCAAGGCTACACCTTC. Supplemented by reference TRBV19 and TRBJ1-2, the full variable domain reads DGGITQSPKYLFRKEGQNVTLSCEQNLNHDAMYWYRQDPGQGLRLIYYSQIVNDFQKGDIAEGYSVSREKKESFPLTVTSAQKNPTAFYLCVKSQGQGYTFGSGTRLTVV.